This record looks at one T cell receptor beta chain sequence and its context. The data are from a study of T cell changes during pregnancy in multiple sclerosis. Produced via immunoSEQ multiplex PCR; TCRdb's table is partial and in-frame only. The sample records roughly 60,000 clones, less than 95% being singletons. Sequenced here: peripheral blood, sampled in the second trimester of pregnancy. This TCR was sampled from a female donor in good health, enrolled as a control in a pregnancy study.

Here the CDR3 reads CASSIVSGTYGYTF. The CDR3 DNA reads TGTGCCAGTAGTATAGTTTCGGGGACATATGGCTACACCTTC. V and J are TRBV19 and TRBJ1-2; weak D call: TRBD1 (6 bases). V was clipped by 1 base and J by 5 bases, with 11 bases between them. Germline values: CDR1 LNHDA, CDR2 SQIVND (reference sequence). The CDR3 covers 14 residues.